This passage covers 4 T cell receptor beta chains from one sample sequenced in a study of cytotoxic CD8 clonotypes in ibrutinib-treated CLL (dated by TCRdb to 2020 to 2023). Taken with the paper, the label for time point translates to: approximately 25 months on ibrutinib. The receptor library was made with the immunoSEQ multiplex PCR assay. TCRdb holds this immuneACCESS table with in-frame rearrangements only. Some clones are missing; in checked studies, unresolved V genes explain under half, and the rest has no known cause. Present in this sample are roughly 150,000 clones, 60% to 85% of which were seen just once. The ten most abundant clones make up roughly 4.7% of the sample. This specimen was PBMCs, taken after 24 months of ibrutinib treatment. The receptors were gathered from a human donor with chronic lymphocytic leukemia.

The chain carries TRBV5-4 and TRBJ2-7, with a weak D call TRBD2 (5 bases). The germline V gene has CDR1 SGHNT and CDR2 YYREEE (reference sequence). The V end was cut by 1 base, the J end by 2 bases, with 7 bases between. This CDR3 has 13 amino acids. CDR3 in amino acids: CASSLRGTYEQYF. The CDR3 coding sequence is TGTGCCAGCAGCTTGCGGGGTACCTACGAGCAGTACTTC.

The rearrangement uses TRBV30 and TRBJ2-5, with TRBD2 matching 8 bases. With V trimmed by 2 bases and J by 5 bases, 13 bases remained unmatched. Germline CDR1 is GTSNPN and CDR2 is SVGIG (reference sequence). The CDR3 contains 16 residues. CDR3 amino acids: CAWSRWGGGPAETQYF. The CDR3 DNA is TGTGCCTGGAGTCGGTGGGGCGGGGGGCCCGCTGAGACCCAGTACTTC.

This rearrangement joins TRBV2 to TRBJ1-3; no reliable D call. Germline values: CDR1 SNHLY, CDR2 FYNNEI. Trimming took off 6 bases at V and 4 bases at J, with 10 bases between the two ends. CDR3 length: 13 residues. This CDR3 reads CASSRGAGNTIYF. CDR3 in DNA: TGTGCCAGCAGCCGGGGAGCGGGAAACACCATATATTTT.

The chain has TRBV5-6 and TRBJ2-1; no definite D call. V was pared by 0 bases and J by 5 bases, with 3 bases between. Germline V gene lookup returns CDR1 SGHDT and CDR2 YYEEEE. This CDR3 is built from 12 residues. Written as DNA, the CDR3 is TGTGCCAGCAGCTTGGGGCACAATGAGCAGTTCTTC. Its protein is CASSLGHNEQFF. The variable domain in full, with the rest retrieved from reference TRBV5-6 and TRBJ2-1, is DAGVTQSPTHLIKTRGQQVTLRCSPKSGHDTVSWYQQALGQGPQFIFQYYEEEERQRGNFPDRFSGHQFPNYSSELNVNALLLGDSALYLCASSLGHNEQFFGPGTRLTVL.